This T cell receptor beta chain derives from a study of shared T cell receptors in the human thymus. Germline V gives CDR1 MGHDK, CDR2 SYGVNS. The trim removed 6 bases at V and 4 bases at J, leaving 4 bases unmatched. CDR3 length: 14 amino acids. Sequenced by immunoSEQ multiplex PCR; TCRdb stores in-frame clones only, minus some. The data hold about 610,000 clones, with roughly 90% observed a single time. This clone has a handful of counts. Another study also made use of these data, one on human thymus T cells. That report adds: Finnish infants who were healthy and having corrective surgery for congenital heart defects made up the donors. Obtained as resections during corrective heart surgery, the thymus tissue was then studied.

Sequenced sample: thymocytes. The sequence came from a boy in the first two years of life with a congenital heart defect. The V and J genes are TRBV25-1 and TRBJ1-3; 9 bases match TRBD1. This CDR3 is CASRGQGLGNTIYF. The CDR3 DNA reads TGTGCCAGCAGGGGACAGGGCCTCGGAAACACCATATATTTT.